This TCR beta chain was captured by sequencing in a study of blood T cell repertoires in COVID-19. The overall study: COVID-19 samples from acute and convalescent phases originated in the United States, Italy and Spain.

Patients at the Seattle site were enrolled during active infection and followed longitudinally. The table came from immunoSEQ multiplex PCR; TCRdb's copy has only in-frame clones and leaves some out. Of approximately 270,000 clones listed, around 85% are singletons. The CDR3 covers 13 residues. Germline CDR1 reads SQVTM; CDR2 reads ANQGSEA. The V and J ends lost 3 bases and 1 base respectively, with 9 bases between them. The chain uses TRBV29-1 and TRBJ1-2; D gene ambiguous. Sequenced material: peripheral blood. The clonotype originates from a human donor with COVID-19, enrolled during active disease. The donor label of this sample is uncertain. The CDR3 reads CSVDGEGNYGYTF. The CDR3 coding sequence is TGCAGCGTTGACGGAGAGGGTAACTATGGCTACACCTTC.